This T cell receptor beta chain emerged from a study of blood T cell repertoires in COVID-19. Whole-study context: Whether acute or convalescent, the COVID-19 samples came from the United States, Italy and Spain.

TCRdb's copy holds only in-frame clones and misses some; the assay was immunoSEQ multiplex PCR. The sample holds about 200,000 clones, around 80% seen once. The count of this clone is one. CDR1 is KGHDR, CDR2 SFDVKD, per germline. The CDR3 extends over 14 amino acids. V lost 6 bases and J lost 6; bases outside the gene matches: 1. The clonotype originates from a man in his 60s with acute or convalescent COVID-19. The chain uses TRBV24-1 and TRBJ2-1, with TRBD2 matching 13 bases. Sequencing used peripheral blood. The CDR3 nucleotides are TGTGCCACCAGTCGACTAGCGGGGGGCAATGAGCAGTTCTTC. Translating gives CATSRLAGGNEQFF.